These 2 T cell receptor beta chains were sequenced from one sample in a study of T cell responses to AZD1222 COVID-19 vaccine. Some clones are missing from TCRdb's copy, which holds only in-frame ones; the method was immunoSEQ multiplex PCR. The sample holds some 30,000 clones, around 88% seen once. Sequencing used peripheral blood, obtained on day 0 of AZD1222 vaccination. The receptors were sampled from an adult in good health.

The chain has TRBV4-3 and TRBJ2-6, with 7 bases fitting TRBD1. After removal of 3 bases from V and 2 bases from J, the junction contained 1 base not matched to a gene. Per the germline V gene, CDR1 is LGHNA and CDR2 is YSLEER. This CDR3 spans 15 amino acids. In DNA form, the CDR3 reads TGCGCCAGCAGCCACCAGGGGGCTGGGGCCAACGTCCTGACTTTC. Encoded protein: CASSHQGAGANVLTF.

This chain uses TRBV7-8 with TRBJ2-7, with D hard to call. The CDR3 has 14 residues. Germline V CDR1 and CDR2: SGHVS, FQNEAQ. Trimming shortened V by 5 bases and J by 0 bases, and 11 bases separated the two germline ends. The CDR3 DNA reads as TGTGCCAGCAGCCGACTCTCCGGCTCCTACGAGCAGTACTTC. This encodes CASSRLSGSYEQYF.